This T cell receptor beta chain was recorded in a study of shared clonotypes between healthy human individuals (dated by TCRdb to 2020 to 2022). In the study overall: A couple of women and a few men aged 18 to 49 years were included in the cohort. Blood TCR repertoires of about 5 healthy adults were deeply sequenced to estimate repertoire size and the extent of clonotype sharing between individuals. Different laboratories and diverse techniques were used to prepare libraries and sequence TCR repertoires, to increase sequencing depth and limit assay-specific biases. For each donor, CD4 naive and CD4 memory were each given three plates, CD8 naive was given two plates, and CD8 memory was given one plate. Per donor, leukapheresis produced somewhere between about 0.94 and 9 billion PBMCs.

Here is what the overall study found, with its caveats: Because the study included a small number of donors, the genetic and exposure-history diversity represented was limited. Sampling was restricted to blood, and TCR repertoires in tissues likely differ from the TCR repertoires found in blood. Rarefaction of sorted-subset datasets indicated incomplete sequencing despite the large sequencing depth. Compared with non-shared clonotypes, clonotypes shared by all four sorted-subset donors had higher generation probabilities. Naive subsets generally had larger estimated clonotype richness than memory subsets did. Based on pairwise subsampling, the degree of clonotype sharing among donors was expected to be affected by sequencing depth. Across a handful of donors, 5% to 6% of naive CD4, approximately 3.6% of naive CD8, about 2.3% of memory CD4, and over 0.35% of memory CD8 clonotypes were shared.

The germline V gene (reference sequence) supplies CDR1 MNHEY and CDR2 SMNVEV. The CDR3 runs 15 amino acids, cysteine and phenylalanine included. Just CDR3 DNA is preserved here, 45 bases in frame from base 1. Trimming takes 5 bases off V and 7 bases off J; junction bases not matched to a gene: 13. A word on this clone: Its specific antigen is unknown. No qualities accompany the bases; no much larger clone lies one base away.

The donors were healthy, HIV-negative adults who had no recently reported acute infections or vaccinations. All donors were Caucasian adults living in Nashville, Tennessee, USA. CD4+ T cells were enriched by magnetic negative selection, after which naive cells were positively selected on CD45RA and the negative fraction was taken as the memory subset. Blood was collected by leukapheresis, and PBMCs were isolated by Ficoll-Histopaque density gradient centrifugation and then cryopreserved in liquid nitrogen vapor phase. Purity and quantity of every magnetically sorted T cell population were checked by analytical flow cytometry. Genomic DNA was isolated from each sorted fraction and quantified by UV absorbance on a Nanodrop 2000c. Using the deep immunoSEQ assay, TCR CDR3 regions were amplified from genomic DNA by multiplex PCR. Extracted genomic DNA from each cell subset was spread evenly across all wells of several immunoSEQ 96-well plates, with each plate serving as a replicate. For sorted subsets, about 210 ng of genomic DNA, equivalent to roughly 30,000 T cell genomes, went into each replicate PCR. Purified libraries were measured with a Qubit 3.0 fluorometer, size-checked on a Bioanalyzer 2100, and measured again with the KAPA Library Quantification kit. Each immunoSEQ 96-well plate was sequenced on its own single-read 150-cycle Illumina NextSeq 550 flow cell. Concerning the study's data processing: Because the immunoSEQ output included only junctional sequences and no quality scores, the filtering could not be the same as the filtering used for full-length reads. To assign V/J genes and CDR3, sequences were annotated against IMGT germline references using PyIR, a Python wrapper for IgBLAST v1.9. Reads with weak V/J assignments (E-value above 1e-6), missing CDR3, stop codons, out-of-frame junctions, or ambiguous translated residues were removed. V3J clonotypes were defined as sequences sharing the same inferred V gene, J gene, and CDR3 amino acid sequence. Percentage overlap between repertoires was calculated by dividing the number of shared unique clonotypes by the size of the smaller repertoire. Three approaches were used to assess repertoire richness: RTK rarefaction, the Chao1 estimator, and Recon v2.1 estimates of unobserved clonotypes. For all TCRbeta clonotypes obtained by the gDNA method from a few donors, generation probabilities were computed with OLGA. In its TCRdb copy, this immuneACCESS table keeps in-frame sequences only and misses some clones. Where compared with another copy, unresolved V genes explain less than half of these, and the others have no known cause. For V, J and clone size, that table is used; D and trimming come from the DNA. This sample lists roughly 1,500,000 clones; 95% to 99% were detected once. Clones ranked in the top ten supply less than 0.55% of the sample.

The rearranged segments are TRBV27 and TRBJ2-7; TRBD2 lines up with 8 middle nucleotides. The sequencing sample was made of naive CD4+ T cells sorted from blood. According to the study, the label for this sample's cell subset or site signals: CD45RA+ positively selected. This clonotype originated in a young man in good health. The CDR3 region: CASSPHRAGGWEQYF. Here is the DNA: TGTGCCAGCAGTCCACACAGGGCGGGAGGATGGGAGCAGTACTTC.